This entry lists 27 T cell receptor beta chains sequenced from one sample in a study of T cell responses to AZD1222 COVID-19 vaccine (dated by TCRdb to the early 2020s). The label giving this sample's time point can be read as: baseline before first vaccination. The library was made by the immunoSEQ multiplex PCR assay. This immuneACCESS table, as held by TCRdb, lists in-frame sequences with V and J called but not all clones. Of the missing ones, under half trace to an unresolved V gene in checked studies; the others have no known cause. Counted in this sample were roughly 140,000 clones; 75% to 90% of them appeared once. Clones ranked in the top ten supply under 2% of the sample. The sample here was peripheral blood, taken on day 0 of AZD1222 vaccination. All receptors come from an adult in good health.

The chain recombines TRBV19 with TRBJ1-2, with 7 bases matching TRBD1. Germline CDR1 LNHDA, CDR2 SQIVND (reference sequence). J lost 4 bases, V lost 10 bases, and 9 bases had no gene match. CDR3 length: 13 amino acids. CDR3 coding DNA: TGTGCCACCCAGGGACAGCAATTCTATGGCTACACCTTC. Residues: CATQGQQFYGYTF.

V is TRBV29-1 and J is TRBJ2-1; no definite D call. Germline V gene sequence: CDR1 SQVTM, CDR2 ANQGSEA. This CDR3 contains 13 residues. V was clipped by 5 bases and J by 0 bases, with 8 bases between them. CDR3: CSVLRISYNEQFF. The CDR3 DNA reads TGCAGCGTTCTGAGGATCTCCTACAATGAGCAGTTCTTC.

The chain couples TRBV14 to TRBJ1-6; possibly TRBD1 for D (6 bases). The germline gives CDR1 SGHDN, CDR2 FVKESK. V was pared by 2 bases and J by 7 bases, with 12 bases between. The CDR3 loop spans 15 amino acids. This CDR3 is CASSQRDIPNSPLHF. The CDR3 nucleotides read TGTGCCAGCAGCCAAAGGGACATACCCAATTCACCCCTCCACTTT.

This clone was seen only a few times. This same CDR3 is encoded by further DNA sequences in the sample. The chain recombines TRBV18 with TRBJ1-2; no clear D gene. The CDR3 has 12 residues. V was shortened by 4 bases and J by 6 bases, with 9 bases between the two germline ends. Germline CDR1 reads KGHSH; CDR2 reads LQKENI. The DNA for the CDR3 is TGTGCCAGCTCACAACAAGGGAATGGCTACACCTTC. Its protein product is CASSQQGNGYTF.

The J gene is TRBJ1-2, the V gene TRBV28; D remains unclear. CDR1 is MDHEN and CDR2 is SYDVKM in the germline V gene. V dropped 7 bases and J dropped 0 bases, with 15 bases sitting between them. CDR3 length equals 15 residues. Written as DNA, the CDR3 is TGTGCCAGCACCCCCCTGGACGGAGCTAACTATGGCTACACCTTC. This encodes CASTPLDGANYGYTF.

For the CDR3, the DNA is TGTGCCAGCTCACCACCTGCAGCCTACAATGAGCAGTTCTTC. It is translated as CASSPPAAYNEQFF. The chain has TRBV18 and TRBJ2-1; D unresolved. CDR1 KGHSH and CDR2 LQKENI come from the germline V gene. Trimming removed 0 bases at V and 2 bases at J, with 5 bases between. The CDR3 contains 14 residues. The variable domain in full, completed from reference TRBV18 and TRBJ2-1, reads NAGVMQNPRHLVRRRGQEARLRCSPMKGHSHVYWYRQLPEEGLKFMVYLQKENIIDESGMPKERFSAEFPKEGPSILRIQQVVRGDSAAYFCASSPPAAYNEQFFGPGTRLTVL.

The chain employs TRBV6-7 and TRBJ2-1; D ambiguous. TRBV6-7 is sorted into the ORF group, with uncertain function. With 2 bases removed from V and 2 bases from J, the gap between germline ends came to 13 bases. The CDR3 has 16 amino acids. CDR3 sequence reads: CASSYVSTGPYNEQFF. CDR3 nucleotide sequence: TGTGCCAGCAGTTACGTCTCGACTGGACCCTACAATGAGCAGTTCTTC.

This chain links TRBV6-5 with TRBJ1-5; no clear D. CDR1 and CDR2 (germline): MNHEY, SVGAGI. The CDR3 totals 16 residues. Trimming pared 0 bases from V and 2 bases from J, leaving 11 bases between. CDR3 residues: CASSYSRHGGNQPQHF. CDR3 nucleotide sequence: TGTGCCAGCAGTTACTCACGACACGGAGGCAATCAGCCCCAGCATTTT.

This rearrangement joins TRBV5-1 to TRBJ1-1, with D perhaps TRBD1 (6 bases). Trimming shortened V by 0 bases and J by 4 bases, and 13 bases separated the two germline ends. The CDR3 is 15 amino acids. Germline-derived CDR1 and CDR2 are SGHRS and YFSETQ. CDR3 nucleotides: TGCGCCAGCAGCTTGGTTCCAGGGGATTTCACTGAAGCTTTCTTT. Amino acid sequence: CASSLVPGDFTEAFF.

The rearrangement joins TRBV12-5 to TRBJ1-5, with a tentative D call TRBD1 (5 bases). CDR1 is LGHNT, CDR2 FRNRAP, per germline. CDR3 length: 18 amino acids. V was shortened by 2 bases and J by 5 bases, with 22 bases between the two germline ends. The CDR3 here is CASGLRFNLTRRDQPQHF. CDR3 DNA sequence: TGTGCTAGTGGTTTGAGATTCAATCTTACCCGCAGGGATCAGCCCCAGCATTTT.

This clone appeared once. The chain joins TRBV3-1 (or the pseudogene TRBV3-2) to TRBJ1-3; 7 nucleotides agree with TRBD1. In germline, CDR1 is LGHDT, CDR2 YNNKEL (reference sequence). This CDR3 is built from 16 residues. V shed 1 base, J shed 2 bases, and the junction held 5 bases outside the gene matches. Written as DNA, the CDR3 is TGTGCCAGCAGCCAAGCTCGGACAGGAGCTGGAAACACCATATATTTT. Protein product: CASSQARTGAGNTIYF.

The CDR3: CASSLRWGSGANVLTF. The CDR3 nucleotides read TGTGCCAGCAGTTTAAGGTGGGGCTCTGGGGCCAACGTCCTGACTTTC. This sequence joins TRBV27 and TRBJ2-6, with D unclear. CDR1 MNHEY and CDR2 SMNVEV come from the germline V gene (reference sequence). CDR3 size: 16 residues. Trimming shortened V by 2 bases and J by 0 bases, and 8 bases separated the two germline ends.

The V call is TRBV19, the J call TRBJ2-5; the D is unclear. CDR1 and CDR2 (germline): LNHDA, SQIVND (reference sequence). The V gene lost 3 bases and the J gene lost 4 bases, with 6 bases spanning the gap. The CDR3 spans 12 residues. The CDR3 spells CASSMRRETQYF. DNA of the CDR3: TGTGCCAGTAGTATGCGGAGAGAGACCCAGTACTTC. Full variable domain (remainder filled in from reference TRBV19 and TRBJ2-5): DGGITQSPKYLFRKEGQNVTLSCEQNLNHDAMYWYRQDPGQGLRLIYYSQIVNDFQKGDIAEGYSVSREKKESFPLTVTSAQKNPTAFYLCASSMRRETQYFGPGTRLLVL.

The rearrangement uses TRBV27 and TRBJ1-1; D is ambiguous. Germline V CDR1 and CDR2: MNHEY, SMNVEV (reference sequence). There are 12 residues in the CDR3. Trimming left V 2 bases short and J 7 bases short, with 8 bases between. The CDR3 region has the DNA TGTGCCAGCAGTTTAACGGGTATTGAAGCTTTCTTT. Amino acids: CASSLTGIEAFF.

This clone has a handful of counts. The J gene is TRBJ2-1, the V gene TRBV2, with TRBD2 identical over 9 bases. CDR1 and CDR2 from the germline V gene are SNHLY and FYNNEI. The CDR3 contains 14 residues. The V and J ends lost 5 bases and 7 bases, in that order; junction bases with no gene match: 6. The CDR3 nucleotides are TGTGCCAGCAGTCTACTAGCGGGCGAGAATGAGCAGTTCTTC. Its protein product is CASSLLAGENEQFF.

The J gene is TRBJ2-6, the V gene TRBV30; 13 positions agree with TRBD2. In germline, CDR1 is GTSNPN, CDR2 SVGIG (reference sequence). V was pared by 1 base and J by 11 bases, with 11 bases of the junction left unmatched. CDR3 length: 17 amino acids. The DNA of the CDR3 is TGTGCCTGGAGTGCTCAGACTAGCGGGAGGTCCTGGCACGTCCTGACTTTC. Protein sequence: CAWSAQTSGRSWHVLTF.

This chain joins TRBV3-1 (or the pseudogene TRBV3-2) and TRBJ2-1; 10 bases match TRBD2. V was clipped by 4 bases and J by 5 bases; unmatched bases: 14. The CDR3 consists of 18 residues. The germline V gene has CDR1 LGHDT and CDR2 YNNKEL (reference sequence). This chain's CDR3 is CASSPTLGSGRSHNEQFF. The DNA of the CDR3 is TGTGCCAGCAGCCCTACTCTGGGTAGCGGGAGGTCCCACAATGAGCAGTTCTTC.

This chain connects TRBV4-1 to TRBJ1-3; 9 positions match TRBD1. The CDR3 loop spans 17 amino acids. J was trimmed by 1 base and V by 4 bases; bases with no gene match: 8. Germline lookup yields CDR1 MGHRA and CDR2 YSYEKL. CDR3 protein: CASSLSPGQGSGNTIYF. As DNA, the CDR3 is TGCGCCAGCAGCCTGTCTCCGGGACAGGGTTCTGGAAACACCATATATTTT.

Comment on this clone: The same CDR3 can be traced to other DNA sequences in this sample. V gene TRBV6-5 combines with J gene TRBJ2-1; TRBD1 agrees at 7 bases. Germline-derived CDR1 and CDR2 are MNHEY and SVGAGI. After removal of 0 bases from V and 1 base from J, the junction contained 3 bases not matched to a gene. CDR3 length: 16 residues. The CDR3, as DNA: TGTGCCAGCAGTTACTCTGGGACAGTTTCCTACAATGAGCAGTTCTTC. It codes for CASSYSGTVSYNEQFF.

This chain uses TRBV5-1 with TRBJ1-4, with 7 nucleotides matching TRBD1. The CDR3 is 14 residues long. Looked up from germline, CDR1 is SGHRS and CDR2 is YFSETQ. With 1 base clipped from V and 6 bases from J, the junction kept 3 bases outside the gene matches. CDR3 residues: CASSLRDRDEKLFF. CDR3 bases: TGCGCCAGCAGCTTGAGAGACAGGGATGAAAAACTGTTTTTT.

The genes are TRBV9 and TRBJ2-1; D is undetermined. The germline V and J ends were trimmed by 4 bases and 9 bases, with 14 bases remaining between them. Germline V CDR1 and CDR2: SGDLS, YYNGEE. CDR3 size: 13 residues. The CDR3 coding sequence is TGTGCCAGCAGCTCAAACGAAGTCGTTGAGCAGTTCTTC. As protein: CASSSNEVVEQFF.

The genes are TRBV9 and TRBJ1-2, with D perhaps TRBD1 (6 bases). Trimming took 4 bases from V and 2 from J, leaving 15 bases between them. CDR1 and CDR2 from the germline V gene are SGDLS and YYNGEE. The CDR3 loop spans 15 amino acids. This chain's CDR3 is CASSPLGGTNYGYTF. CDR3 sequence (DNA): TGTGCCAGCAGCCCTTTGGGGGGCACCAACTATGGCTACACCTTC.

J is TRBJ1-2 and V is TRBV7-9, with TRBD1 as a possible D gene (5 bases). The CDR3 is 17 amino acids. Trimming cost V 1 base and J 4 bases, with 19 bases left between them. CDR1 SEHNR and CDR2 FQNEAQ come from the germline V gene (reference sequence). Here the CDR3 DNA reads TGTGCCAGCAGCTTAGAGAGCCTATTCGGGGCGGGCTATGGCTACACCTTC. Translating gives CASSLESLFGAGYGYTF.

The V call is TRBV2, the J call TRBJ2-7; D is possibly TRBD2 (7 bases). Germline V gives CDR1 SNHLY, CDR2 FYNNEI. CDR3 length equals 12 residues. Trimming pared 7 bases from V and 10 bases from J, leaving 17 bases between. The CDR3 nucleotides read TGTGCCAGCACAAGCGGGACACTCCCCCAGTACTTC. This encodes CASTSGTLPQYF. Filled out from reference TRBV2 and TRBJ2-7, the complete variable domain reads EPEVTQTPSHQVTQMGQEVILRCVPISNHLYFYWYRQILGQKVEFLVSFYNNEISEKSEIFDDQFSVERPDGSNFTLKIRSTKLEDSAMYFCASTSGTLPQYFGPGTRLTVT.

The J gene is TRBJ2-2, the V gene TRBV19, with D unresolved. Germline V gene lookup returns CDR1 LNHDA and CDR2 SQIVND (reference sequence). The ends were cut back, 5 bases at V and 6 bases at J, with 16 bases in the middle. The CDR3 contains 15 residues. The CDR3 is CASSSTPVGAGELFF. CDR3 DNA: TGTGCCAGTAGTTCGACACCCGTGGGCGCCGGGGAGCTGTTTTTT.

The CDR3 DNA reads as TGTGCCAGCAGCCAGGGAGGACAGGGTATGGGCGAGCAGTACTTC. It encodes CASSQGGQGMGEQYF. J is TRBJ2-7 and V is TRBV3-1 (or the pseudogene TRBV3-2); 8 bases map to TRBD1. This CDR3 comprises 15 residues. Germline loops: CDR1 LGHDT, CDR2 YNNKEL (reference sequence). The V gene end was trimmed by 3 bases and the J gene end by 6 bases; junction bases not matched to a gene: 10.

The chain has TRBV9 and TRBJ2-7, with 7 bases matching TRBD2. J lost 6 bases, V lost 0 bases, and 21 bases had no gene match. Per germline, CDR1 SGDLS and CDR2 YYNGEE. The CDR3 contains 19 residues. CDR3 nucleotides: TGTGCCAGCAGCGTAGGTCCGGGGGGTCTCAGCGATGGCGGGTCCGAGCAGTACTTC. It yields the protein CASSVGPGGLSDGGSEQYF.